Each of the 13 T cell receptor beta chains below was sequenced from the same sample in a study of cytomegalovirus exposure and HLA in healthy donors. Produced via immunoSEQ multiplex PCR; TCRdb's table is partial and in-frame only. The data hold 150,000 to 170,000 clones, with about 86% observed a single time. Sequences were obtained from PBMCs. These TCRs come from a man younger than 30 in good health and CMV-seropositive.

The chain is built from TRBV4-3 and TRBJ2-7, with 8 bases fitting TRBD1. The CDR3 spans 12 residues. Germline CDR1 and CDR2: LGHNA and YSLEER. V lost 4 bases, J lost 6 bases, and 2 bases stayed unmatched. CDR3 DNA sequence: TGCGCCAGCAGCCCGACAGGGGTCGAGCAGTACTTC. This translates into CASSPTGVEQYF.

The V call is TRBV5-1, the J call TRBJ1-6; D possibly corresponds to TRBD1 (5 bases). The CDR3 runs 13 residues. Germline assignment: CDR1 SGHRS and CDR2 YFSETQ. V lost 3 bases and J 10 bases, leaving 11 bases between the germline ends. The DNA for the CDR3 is TGCGCCAGCAGCTCCCAGGGTAAATCACCCCTCCACTTT. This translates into CASSSQGKSPLHF.

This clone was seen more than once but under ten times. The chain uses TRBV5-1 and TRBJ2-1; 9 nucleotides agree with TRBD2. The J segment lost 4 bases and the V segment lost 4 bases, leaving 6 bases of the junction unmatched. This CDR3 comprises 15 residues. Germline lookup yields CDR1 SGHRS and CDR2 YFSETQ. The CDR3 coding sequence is TGCGCCAGCAGCCGATCTAGCGGGGCTTACAATGAGCAGTTCTTC. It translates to CASSRSSGAYNEQFF.

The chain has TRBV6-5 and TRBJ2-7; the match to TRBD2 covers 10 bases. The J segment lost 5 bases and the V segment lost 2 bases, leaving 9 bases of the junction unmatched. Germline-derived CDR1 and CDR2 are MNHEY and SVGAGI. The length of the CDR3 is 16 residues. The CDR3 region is CASSYSRLAGSHEQYF. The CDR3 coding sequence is TGTGCCAGCAGTTACAGCAGACTAGCGGGTTCTCACGAGCAGTACTTC.

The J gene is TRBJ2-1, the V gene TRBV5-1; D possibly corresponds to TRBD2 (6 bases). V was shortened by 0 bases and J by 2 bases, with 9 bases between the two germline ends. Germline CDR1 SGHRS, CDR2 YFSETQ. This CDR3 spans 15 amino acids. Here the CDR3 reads CASSLGAGPYNEQFF. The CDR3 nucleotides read TGCGCCAGCAGCTTGGGGGCGGGACCCTACAATGAGCAGTTCTTC.

The CDR3 spells CASSLGGRLYNEQFF. DNA of the CDR3: TGTGCCAGCAGCCTTGGGGGGAGGCTGTACAATGAGCAGTTCTTC. The J gene is TRBJ2-1, the V gene TRBV6-1; tentatively, D is TRBD2 (6 bases). Trimming stripped 6 bases from V and 4 bases from J, with 16 bases between. CDR3 length equals 15 residues. Germline V gene data show CDR1 as MNHNS and CDR2 as SASEGT.

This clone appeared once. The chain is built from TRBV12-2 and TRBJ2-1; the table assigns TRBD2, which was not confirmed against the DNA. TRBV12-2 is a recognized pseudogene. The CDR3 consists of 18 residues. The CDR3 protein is CASRLGGLAAVSYNEQFF. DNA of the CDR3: TGTGCAAGTCGCTTAGGGGGTCTAGCGGCGGTCTCCTACAATGAGCAGTTCTTC.

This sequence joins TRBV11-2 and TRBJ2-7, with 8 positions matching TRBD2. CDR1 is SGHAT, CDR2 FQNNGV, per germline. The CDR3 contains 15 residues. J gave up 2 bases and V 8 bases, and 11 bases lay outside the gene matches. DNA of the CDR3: TGTGCCAGCGGGCGCGGGGGGCGCCCCCCCTACGAGCAGTACTTC. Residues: CASGRGGRPPYEQYF.

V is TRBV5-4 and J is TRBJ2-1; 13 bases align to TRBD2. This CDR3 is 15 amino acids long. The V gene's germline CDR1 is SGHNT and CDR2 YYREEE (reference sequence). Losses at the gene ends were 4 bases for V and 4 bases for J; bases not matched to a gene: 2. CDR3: CASSKGLAGYNEQFF. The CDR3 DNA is TGTGCCAGCAGCAAGGGACTAGCGGGATACAATGAGCAGTTCTTC.

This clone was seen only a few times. DNA of the CDR3: TGTGCCAGTAGTATAGGTGACAGGGCAGAAGCTTTCTTT. Its translation is CASSIGDRAEAFF. This rearrangement joins TRBV19 to TRBJ1-1; 7 bases agree with TRBD1. V lost 1 base to trimming and J lost 8 bases; unmatched junction nucleotides: 4. The CDR3 sequence is 13 residues long. Per germline, CDR1 LNHDA and CDR2 SQIVND (reference sequence).

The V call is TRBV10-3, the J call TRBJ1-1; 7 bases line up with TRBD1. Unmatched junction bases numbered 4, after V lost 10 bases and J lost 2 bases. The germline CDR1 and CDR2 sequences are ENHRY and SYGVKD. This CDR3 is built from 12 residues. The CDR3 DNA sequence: TGTGCCACCGGGACAGCCAACACTGAAGCTTTCTTT. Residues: CATGTANTEAFF.

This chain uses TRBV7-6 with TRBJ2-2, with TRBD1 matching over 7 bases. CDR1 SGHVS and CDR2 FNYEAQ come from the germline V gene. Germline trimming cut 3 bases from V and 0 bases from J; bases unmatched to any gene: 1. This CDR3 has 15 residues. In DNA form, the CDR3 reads TGTGCCAGCAGCTTGGGACAGCCGAACACCGGGGAGCTGTTTTTT. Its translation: CASSLGQPNTGELFF.

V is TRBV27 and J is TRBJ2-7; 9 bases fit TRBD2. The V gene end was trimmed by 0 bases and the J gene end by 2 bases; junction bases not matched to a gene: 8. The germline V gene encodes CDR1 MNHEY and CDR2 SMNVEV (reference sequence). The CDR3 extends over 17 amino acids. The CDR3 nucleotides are TGTGCCAGCAGTTTATCAGGGATAGCGGGAGCAGCCTACGAGCAGTACTTC. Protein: CASSLSGIAGAAYEQYF.